This TCR beta chain originates from a study of cytomegalovirus exposure and HLA in healthy donors. The repertoire was sequenced with immunoSEQ multiplex PCR; TCRdb's copy has only in-frame clones and lacks some. The table has 100,000 to 120,000 clones, around nine tenths seen once. The CDR3 has 15 amino acids. The ends were cut back, 0 bases at V and 2 bases at J, with 10 bases in the middle. The germline CDR1 and CDR2 sequences are KGHSH and LQKENI. The source of this sequence is a woman under 40 in good health and CMV-seropositive. V usage is TRBV18 and J usage is TRBJ1-2; maybe TRBD1 (6 bases). Material for sequencing was PBMCs. This chain's CDR3 is CASSPPGGQNYGYTF. The CDR3, as DNA: TGTGCCAGCTCACCACCGGGCGGACAGAACTATGGCTACACCTTC.